This paragraph covers one T cell receptor (beta chain) sequence. Its target is not known. Measured with immunoSEQ multiplex PCR; TCRdb has only the in-frame clones, and not every one. The table shows roughly 530,000 clones, with about 95% occurring only once. This record comes from a study of shared clonotypes between healthy human individuals. Overall study context: Aged 18 to 49, the donors were two women and three men.

Per germline, CDR1 MNHEY and CDR2 SVGAGI. The CDR3 spans 14 residues. Study-level findings and limits: Only blood samples were collected, and tissue repertoires likely differ.

The receptor was isolated from a young woman in good health. The rearrangement uses TRBV6-5 and TRBJ2-5; D is unresolved. Gene TRBJ2-7 matches the end of the DNA better, so the J call may be wrong. Sequencing input: naive CD4+ T cells sorted from blood. The subset here: CD45RA+ positively selected. CDR3 nucleotides: TGTGCCAGCAGTTACTACTCTTCCGCCTACGAGCAGTACTTC. It codes for CASSYYSSAYEQYF.